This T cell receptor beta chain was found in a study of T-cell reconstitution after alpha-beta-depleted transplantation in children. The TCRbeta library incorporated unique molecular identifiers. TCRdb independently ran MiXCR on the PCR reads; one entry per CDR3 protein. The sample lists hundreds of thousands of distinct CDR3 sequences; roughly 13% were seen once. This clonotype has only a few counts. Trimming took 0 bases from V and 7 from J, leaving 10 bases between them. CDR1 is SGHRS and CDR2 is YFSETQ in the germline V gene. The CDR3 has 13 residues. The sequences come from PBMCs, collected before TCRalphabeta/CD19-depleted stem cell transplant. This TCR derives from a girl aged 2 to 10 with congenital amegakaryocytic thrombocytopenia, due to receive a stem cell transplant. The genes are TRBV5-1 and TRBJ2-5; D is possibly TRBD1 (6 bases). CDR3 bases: TGCGCCAGCAGCTTGGAGGGGGAAGGGACCCAGTACTTC. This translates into CASSLEGEGTQYF.